A selection of T cell receptor beta chains follows, all from one sample in a study of blood T cell repertoires in COVID-19. Clones were read by immunoSEQ multiplex PCR, and TCRdb kept only the in-frame ones, dropping some. The sample consists of some 260,000 clones, 85% to 90% of them appearing once. The sequencing sample was made of peripheral blood. The source of these receptors is a woman aged 40-49 years who had recovered from COVID-19. CDR3s include the opening cysteine and the closing phenylalanine or tryptophan. Fields, in order: D gene, clone size, V gene, J gene, CDR3 DNA, CDR3 protein. A D gene is named only where the DNA matches it firmly. Rows give clone size only sometimes, using once, few, many, or a class for an expanded clone.

-,-,TRBV6-2/TRBV6-3,TRBJ1-2,TGTGCCAGCAGTTACTCGGTAGGGGGCTATGGCTACACCTTC,CASSYSVGGYGYTF
-,-,TRBV15,TRBJ1-5,TGTGCCACCGCAGGGGATTATAGCAATCAGCCCCAGCATTTT,CATAGDYSNQPQHF
TRBD2,-,TRBV5-6,TRBJ2-1,TGTGCCAGCACCGAGACTAGCCCCTTCTACAATGAGCAGTTCTTC,CASTETSPFYNEQFF
TRBD1,-,TRBV24-1,TRBJ1-2,TGTGCCACCAGCGAATCAGGGGGTGGCTACACCTTC,CATSESGGGYTF
-,-,TRBV5-1,TRBJ1-1,TGCGCCAGCAGCCAAGACAGGACCGAAGCTTTCTTT,CASSQDRTEAFF
-,medium-sized,TRBV19,TRBJ1-2,TGTGCCAGTAGCCGTACAGGGAGTAACTATGGCTACACCTTC,CASSRTGSNYGYTF
TRBD2,-,TRBV3-1/TRBV3-2,TRBJ2-1,TGTGCCAGCAGCCAGTTGGAACTAGCGAACTACAATGAGCAGTTCTTC,CASSQLELANYNEQFF
TRBD2,-,TRBV5-5,TRBJ2-3,TGTGCCAGCAGTTCAGGACTAGCGGGGGCGGGACGGCAGTATTTT,CASSSGLAGAGRQYF
TRBD2,-,TRBV23-1,TRBJ2-1,TGCGCCAGCAGTCAATCGTGGGCGGGAGGGCCTTACAATGAGCAGTTCTTC,CASSQSWAGGPYNEQFF
-,few,TRBV5-4,TRBJ2-1,TGTGCCAGCAGCTTGCCCTCGCAGGGTGTAGAGCAGTTCTTC,CASSLPSQGVEQFF
-,-,TRBV30,TRBJ2-6,TGTGCCTGGAGTGTTGGGAGCTCTGGGGCCAACGTCCTGACTTTC,CAWSVGSSGANVLTF
-,-,TRBV27,TRBJ2-1,TGTGCCAGCAGTTTAGGTGGGCCCCACAATGAGCAGTTCTTC,CASSLGGPHNEQFF
-,-,TRBV4-3,TRBJ2-2,TGCGCCAGCAGCCAAGAGGTCGGGGAGTGGGGCGGGGAGCTGTTTTTT,CASSQEVGEWGGELFF
-,-,TRBV19,TRBJ2-1,TGTGCCAGTAGTATAGGGAGTTTAGATGAGCAGTTCTTC,CASSIGSLDEQFF
TRBD2,-,TRBV6-2/TRBV6-3,TRBJ2-7,TGTGCCAGCAGCCCGGGCGGGAGGGCCCGGGAGCAGTACTTC,CASSPGGRAREQYF
TRBD1,-,TRBV29-1,TRBJ1-5,TGCAGCGTCGGGACAGGCGATAGCAATCAGCCCCAGCATTTT,CSVGTGDSNQPQHF
-,-,TRBV5-6,TRBJ2-2,TGTGCCAGCAGCCCCGGACAGTACACCGGGGAGCTGTTTTTT,CASSPGQYTGELFF
TRBD1,-,TRBV6-1,TRBJ2-4,TGTGCCAGCAGTGAAGCGTATTGGCTAGGGACAGGGGGAAACATTCAGTACTTC,CASSEAYWLGTGGNIQYF
TRBD2,-,TRBV11-2,TRBJ2-7,TGTGCCAGCAGCGGCCGGACTAGCGGGTCCGTGTTCCCCGGCGAGCAGTACTTC,CASSGRTSGSVFPGEQYF
TRBD2,-,TRBV2,TRBJ2-1,TGTGCCAGCAGCTCCCTAGCGGGAGGGCGCGGTGAGCAGTTCTTC,CASSSLAGGRGEQFF
-,-,TRBV11-2,TRBJ2-1,TGTGCCAGCAGCTTAAGGGGTGAGCAGTTCTTC,CASSLRGEQFF
TRBD1,-,TRBV5-4,TRBJ1-6,TGTGCCAGCAGCTTGGTAGGGGGCAATTCACCCCTCCACTTT,CASSLVGGNSPLHF
-,-,TRBV29-1,TRBJ2-7,TGCAGCGTTAGCGGGCACTCCTACGAGCAGTACTTC,CSVSGHSYEQYF
-,once,TRBV4-2,TRBJ2-1,TGTGCCAGCAGCCAAGTGGGCGGGATTTACAATGAGCAGTTCTTC,CASSQVGGIYNEQFF
-,-,TRBV9,TRBJ1-1,TGTGCCAGCAGCGTAGATGGACAGAACACTGAAGCTTTCTTT,CASSVDGQNTEAFF